The next 18 T cell receptor beta chains were all read from a single sample in a study of blood T cell repertoires in COVID-19. Clones were sequenced by immunoSEQ multiplex PCR, and TCRdb holds only the in-frame ones, with some missing. The sample has tens of thousands of clones, about 83% seen once; the top ten hold roughly 14%. Sample: peripheral blood. Receptor source: a woman in her seventies with acute or convalescent COVID-19.

V is TRBV18 and J is TRBJ2-1; 8 nucleotides line up with TRBD2. The junction had 3 bases not matched to a gene; V was cut back by 2 bases and J by 9 bases. The germline gives CDR1 KGHSH, CDR2 LQKENI. CDR3 length equals 13 residues. The CDR3, as DNA: TGTGCCAGCTCACCAACGACTAGCGCTGAGCAGTTCTTC. It yields the protein CASSPTTSAEQFF.

The rearrangement links TRBV18 to TRBJ1-2; maybe TRBD1 (5 bases). In germline, CDR1 is KGHSH, CDR2 LQKENI. V lost 0 bases, J lost 2 bases, and 10 bases lay in between. There are 15 residues in the CDR3. The chain's CDR3 is CASSPPGRANYGYTF. The CDR3 coding sequence is TGTGCCAGCTCACCACCCGGCAGGGCGAACTATGGCTACACCTTC.

This chain uses TRBV24-1 with TRBJ2-1; D gene unclear. This CDR3 contains 11 residues. Trimming took off 7 bases at V and 7 bases at J, with 7 bases between the two ends. CDR1 is KGHDR and CDR2 is SFDVKD in the germline V gene. The CDR3 protein is CATRRMNEQFF. In DNA, the CDR3 is TGTGCCACCAGGCGGATGAATGAGCAGTTCTTC.

The chain carries TRBV15 and TRBJ1-1, with TRBD1 as a possible D gene (6 bases). The V gene's germline CDR1 is LNHNV and CDR2 YYDKDF (reference sequence). CDR3 size: 13 residues. Trimming left V 4 bases short and J 2 bases short, with 8 bases between. DNA for the CDR3: TGTGCCACCAGCAAACAGGGTAACACTGAAGCTTTCTTT. It yields the protein CATSKQGNTEAFF.

This clone has at least ten counts. The CDR3 here is CASSKDPGGRNSPLHF. Here the CDR3 DNA reads TGTGCCAGCAGCAAAGATCCGGGGGGACGGAATTCACCCCTCCACTTT. The chain couples TRBV21-1 to TRBJ1-6. TRBV21-1 has pseudogene status. The CDR3 length is 16 residues.

V gene TRBV6-5 combines with J gene TRBJ1-5; a weak D match, TRBD1 (5 bases). Germline V CDR1 and CDR2: MNHEY, SVGAGI. V was clipped by 6 bases and J by 2 bases, with 14 bases between them. The CDR3 totals 15 residues. The CDR3 here is CASRDTGGGNQPQHF. For the CDR3, the DNA is TGTGCCAGCAGAGATACAGGCGGTGGCAATCAGCCCCAGCATTTT.

J is TRBJ1-1 and V is TRBV11-2; D might be TRBD1 (6 bases). The V end was cut by 6 bases, the J end by 4 bases, with 18 bases between. The germline gives CDR1 SGHAT, CDR2 FQNNGV. This CDR3 spans 15 amino acids. This chain's CDR3 is CASRFYSGTSTEAFF. The DNA of the CDR3 is TGTGCCAGCAGGTTCTACTCCGGGACATCCACTGAAGCTTTCTTT. Full variable domain (outside the CDR3, taken from reference TRBV11-2 and TRBJ1-1): EAGVAQSPRYKIIEKRQSVAFWCNPISGHATLYWYQQILGQGPKLLIQFQNNGVVDDSQLPKDRFSAERLKGVDSTLKIQPAKLEDSAVYLCASRFYSGTSTEAFFGQGTRLTVV.

This sequence joins TRBV28 and TRBJ2-6; D gene uncertain. Trimming pared 5 bases from V and 0 bases from J, leaving 11 bases between. CDR1 is MDHEN and CDR2 is SYDVKM in the germline V gene. The length of the CDR3 is 16 residues. The CDR3 nucleotides are TGTGCCAGCAGTGTGCAAAGGAGCTCTGGGGCCAACGTCCTGACTTTC. Residues: CASSVQRSSGANVLTF.

V and J are TRBV27 and TRBJ2-5; possible D gene TRBD1, 6 bases. The CDR3 runs 13 residues. V lost 10 bases and J 2 bases, leaving 14 bases between the germline ends. The germline CDR1 and CDR2 sequences are MNHEY and SMNVEV (reference sequence). The CDR3 loop is CATRPTGQETQYF. The CDR3 bases are TGTGCCACCCGCCCGACAGGACAAGAGACCCAGTACTTC.

The V and J genes are TRBV5-1 and TRBJ2-3; 11 bases fit TRBD1. Per the germline V gene, CDR1 is SGHRS and CDR2 is YFSETQ. The CDR3 sequence is 16 residues long. The V and J ends lost 0 bases and 1 base, in that order; junction bases with no gene match: 1. The CDR3 here is CASSLADRGRTDTQYF. Written as DNA, the CDR3 is TGCGCCAGCAGCTTGGCGGACAGGGGGCGCACAGATACGCAGTATTTT.

The V gene is TRBV9, the J gene TRBJ1-2; no firm D call. This CDR3 contains 18 residues. The germline gives CDR1 SGDLS, CDR2 YYNGEE. Trimming took 0 bases from V and 6 from J, leaving 24 bases between them. CDR3 residues: CASSVGGGMVVAWDGYTF. The CDR3 DNA reads as TGTGCCAGCAGCGTAGGGGGAGGGATGGTGGTGGCGTGGGATGGCTACACCTTC. The variable domain in full, with the rest retrieved from reference TRBV9 and TRBJ1-2, is DSGVTQTPKHLITATGQRVTLRCSPRSGDLSVYWYQQSLDQGLQFLIQYYNGEERAKGNILERFSAQQFPDLHSELNLSSLELGDSALYFCASSVGGGMVVAWDGYTFGSGTRLTVV.

V and J are TRBV14 and TRBJ1-2, with TRBD1 as a possible D gene (5 bases). The germline V gene has CDR1 SGHDN and CDR2 FVKESK. V was clipped by 0 bases and J by 8 bases, with 13 bases between them. The CDR3 covers 14 residues. CDR3 coding DNA: TGTGCCAGCAGCCAAGAGCACCACCGGGGGGGCTACACCTTC. This translates into CASSQEHHRGGYTF.

The chain combines TRBV7-9 with TRBJ1-1; 9 bases fit TRBD1. Germline CDR1 is SEHNR and CDR2 is FQNEAQ (reference sequence). This CDR3 contains 16 residues. With 3 bases clipped from V and 2 bases from J, the junction kept 7 bases outside the gene matches. The CDR3 spells CASSFYRGQGNTEAFF. CDR3 sequence (DNA): TGTGCCAGCAGCTTTTACAGGGGGCAGGGTAACACTGAAGCTTTCTTT. Drawing the rest from reference TRBV7-9 and TRBJ1-1, the complete variable domain is DTGVSQNPRHKITKRGQNVTFRCDPISEHNRLYWYRQTLGQGPEFLTYFQNEAQLEKSRLLSDRFSAERPKGSFSTLEIQRTEQGDSAMYLCASSFYRGQGNTEAFFGQGTRLTVV.

V is TRBV7-6 and J is TRBJ2-1; no firm D call. This CDR3 is built from 15 residues. Germline V gives CDR1 SGHVS, CDR2 FNYEAQ. Trimming removed 5 bases at V and 1 base at J, with 12 bases between. The CDR3 loop reads CASSPLPTSYNEQFF. The CDR3 DNA reads TGTGCCAGCAGCCCCCTCCCGACATCCTACAATGAGCAGTTCTTC. Variable domain in full (rest from reference TRBV7-6 and TRBJ2-1): GAGVSQSPRYKVTKRGQDVALRCDPISGHVSLYWYRQALGQGPEFLTYFNYEAQQDKSGLPNDRFSAERPEGSISTLTIQRTEQRDSAMYRCASSPLPTSYNEQFFGPGTRLTVL.

The chain uses TRBV6-2 or TRBV6-3 and TRBJ2-2; TRBD1 might be the D (7 bases). CDR3 size: 17 residues. CDR1 is MNHEY and CDR2 is SVGEGT in the germline V gene. V gave up 4 bases and J gave up 6 bases, with 21 bases separating them. The CDR3 sequence: CASSSPRQGGLSGELFF. As DNA, the CDR3 is TGTGCCAGCAGTTCCCCAAGACAGGGAGGTTTATCCGGGGAGCTGTTTTTT.

The rearrangement links TRBV5-8 to TRBJ2-5; 7 bases are shared with TRBD2. Germline values: CDR1 SGHTS, CDR2 YDEGEE. The CDR3 runs to 15 residues. The trim removed 4 bases at V and 5 bases at J, leaving 11 bases unmatched. In nucleotides, the CDR3 is TGTGCCAGCAGCCAAGGTATAGCGGGTACCGAGACCCAGTACTTC. Translation: CASSQGIAGTETQYF.

The chain has TRBV28 and TRBJ1-1, with 10 nucleotides matching TRBD1. With 2 bases clipped from V and 11 bases from J, the junction kept 5 bases outside the gene matches. Germline V gene data show CDR1 as MDHEN and CDR2 as SYDVKM. The CDR3 has 13 amino acids. CDR3 residues: CASSLRPGQGAFF. CDR3 nucleotides: TGTGCCAGCAGTTTAAGACCGGGACAGGGGGCTTTCTTT.

CDR3 region: CAWRGGVNYEQYV. For the CDR3, the DNA is TGTGCCTGGAGAGGAGGAGTAAACTACGAGCAGTACGTC. The V gene is TRBV30, the J gene TRBJ2-7, with D perhaps TRBD2 (5 bases). Between the trimmed V and J ends, which lost 3 bases and 3 bases, there was a span of 12 bases. Germline CDR1 and CDR2: GTSNPN and SVGIG (reference sequence). This CDR3 is built from 13 residues.